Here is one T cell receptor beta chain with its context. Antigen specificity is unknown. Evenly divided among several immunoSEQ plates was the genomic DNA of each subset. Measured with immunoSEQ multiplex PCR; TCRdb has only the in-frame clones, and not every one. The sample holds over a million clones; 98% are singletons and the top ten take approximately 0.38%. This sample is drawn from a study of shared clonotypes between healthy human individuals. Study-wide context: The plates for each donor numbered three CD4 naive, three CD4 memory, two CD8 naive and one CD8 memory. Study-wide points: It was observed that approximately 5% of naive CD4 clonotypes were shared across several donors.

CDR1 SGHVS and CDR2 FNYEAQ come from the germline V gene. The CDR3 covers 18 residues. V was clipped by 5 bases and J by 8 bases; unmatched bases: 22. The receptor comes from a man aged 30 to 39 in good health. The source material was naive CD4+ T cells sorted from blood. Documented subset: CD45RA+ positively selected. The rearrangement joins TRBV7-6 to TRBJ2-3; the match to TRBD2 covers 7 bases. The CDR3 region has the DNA TGTGCCAGCAGCCCCGATATCGCAAGGGCTAGCGGCCGCGGTACGCAGTATTTT. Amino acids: CASSPDIARASGRGTQYF.